Below, 27 T cell receptor beta chains from the same sample are listed, as sequenced in a study of CD8+ T cells in alopecia areata. Sample treatment: oral pan-JAK inhibitor, 5-10 mg twice daily. Extraction of RNA preceded its reverse transcription into cDNA, which served as the sequencing template. Measured with immunoSEQ multiplex PCR; TCRdb has only the in-frame clones, and not every one. Of 110,000 or so clones listed, around 54% are singletons. The material sequenced was CD4+ T cells sorted from blood, taken at week 24, from a patient treated with tofacitinib. The receptors here all came from a human donor with alopecia areata.

This clone has a handful of counts. The chain has TRBV30 and TRBJ1-4; D gene ambiguous. The CDR3 contains 11 residues. The germline V gene encodes CDR1 GTSNPN and CDR2 SVGIG (reference sequence). Trimming pared 3 bases from V and 5 bases from J, leaving 4 bases between. The CDR3, as DNA: TGTGCCTGGAGAGGGAATGAAAAACTGTTTTTT. Its translation: CAWRGNEKLFF.

The chain joins TRBV2 to TRBJ2-1; D remains ambiguous. CDR3 length equals 14 residues. Germline V lookup: CDR1 SNHLY, CDR2 FYNNEI. Trimming took off 0 bases at V and 4 bases at J, with 7 bases between the two ends. The CDR3 DNA is TGTGCCAGCAGTGAAGCACGTGCGTACAATGAGCAGTTCTTC. This gives the protein CASSEARAYNEQFF.

This clone was counted only a few times. The V and J genes are TRBV29-1 and TRBJ1-1; D is unclear. Trimming took off 2 bases at V and 9 bases at J, with 16 bases between the two ends. This CDR3 is 13 amino acids long. Germline values: CDR1 SQVTM, CDR2 ANQGSEA. This CDR3 is CSVERWSGLKAFF. In nucleotides, the CDR3 is TGCAGCGTTGAACGCTGGTCGGGTTTGAAAGCTTTCTTT.

V gene TRBV11-2 combines with J gene TRBJ2-1, with 14 bases identical to TRBD2. This CDR3 comprises 16 residues. J was trimmed by 9 bases and V by 5 bases; bases with no gene match: 9. Germline V CDR1 and CDR2: SGHAT, FQNNGV. This CDR3 reads CASSPSRLAGGSEQFF. The CDR3 nucleotides are TGTGCCAGCAGCCCCTCTCGACTAGCGGGGGGGAGTGAGCAGTTCTTC.

This clone was seen only once. J is TRBJ2-4 and V is TRBV9; 9 bases map to TRBD1. Losses at the gene ends were 0 bases for V and 7 bases for J; bases not matched to a gene: 5. Germline CDR1 reads SGDLS; CDR2 reads YYNGEE. The CDR3 is 15 residues long. The CDR3 DNA sequence: TGTGCCAGCAGCGTAGGGGACAGGGTGGGGAACATTCAGTACTTC. This codes for CASSVGDRVGNIQYF.

The rearrangement links TRBV25-1 to TRBJ1-5; the D gene is possibly TRBD1 (6 bases). Deletions cut 3 bases from V and 13 bases from J, with 16 bases between. CDR3 length: 13 amino acids. Per germline, CDR1 MGHDK and CDR2 SYGVNS. CDR3 coding DNA: TGTGCCAGCAGTGACCTCATTGCCGGGACACAGCATTTT. Translating gives CASSDLIAGTQHF.

This chain links TRBV2 with TRBJ2-3; TRBD1 might be the D (5 bases). CDR3 length: 14 residues. Germline CDR1 and CDR2: SNHLY and FYNNEI. The V and J ends lost 1 base and 9 bases respectively, with 14 bases between them. The DNA for the CDR3 is TGTGCCAGCAGTGAAGGGACACCCTTGGGCACGCAGTATTTT. Protein sequence: CASSEGTPLGTQYF.

The V call is TRBV7-9, the J call TRBJ1-1, with TRBD1 as a possible D gene (5 bases). There are 14 residues in the CDR3. The germline V and J ends were trimmed by 0 bases and 1 base, with 6 bases remaining between them. The germline V gene encodes CDR1 SEHNR and CDR2 FQNEAQ (reference sequence). The CDR3 spells CASSLAGANTEAFF. As DNA, the CDR3 is TGTGCCAGCAGCTTAGCAGGGGCGAACACTGAAGCTTTCTTT.

This chain connects TRBV7-9 to TRBJ1-5, with TRBD1 as a possible D gene (6 bases). This CDR3 region has 16 residues. V was pared by 5 bases and J by 2 bases, with 16 bases between. Germline lookup yields CDR1 SEHNR and CDR2 FQNEAQ (reference sequence). CDR3 coding DNA: TGTGCCAGCAGCCCCACAGGGAGAGGTCGCAATCAGCCCCAGCATTTT. Translating it yields CASSPTGRGRNQPQHF.

This clone was found a few times. The rearrangement joins TRBV15 to TRBJ2-7; maybe TRBD1 (5 bases). The V and J ends lost 0 bases and 0 bases respectively, with 18 bases between them. This CDR3 contains 18 residues. The germline V gene encodes CDR1 LNHNV and CDR2 YYDKDF (reference sequence). In DNA, the CDR3 is TGTGCCACCAGCAGAGATAAGATCGACAGCCTTCGCTCCTACGAGCAGTACTTC. This codes for CATSRDKIDSLRSYEQYF. The variable domain in full, completed from reference TRBV15 and TRBJ2-7, reads DAMVIQNPRYQVTQFGKPVTLSCSQTLNHNVMYWYQQKSSQAPKLLFHYYDKDFNNEADTPDNFQSRRPNTSFCFLDIRSPGLGDTAMYLCATSRDKIDSLRSYEQYFGPGTRLTVT.

J is TRBJ2-5 and V is TRBV5-6; no reliable D call. The ends were cut back, 0 bases at V and 5 bases at J, with 11 bases in the middle. The CDR3 spans 14 residues. Germline values: CDR1 SGHDT, CDR2 YYEEEE. This chain's CDR3 is CASSLAGRPETQYF. DNA for the CDR3: TGTGCCAGCAGCTTGGCCGGTAGGCCGGAGACCCAGTACTTC.

This clone has only a few counts. The chain uses TRBV4-3 and TRBJ2-7; 7 bases line up with TRBD1. This CDR3 has 15 amino acids. CDR1 and CDR2 (germline): LGHNA, YSLEER. V gave up 4 bases and J gave up 3 bases; unmatched junction bases: 9. CDR3: CASSPSTGQDYEQYF. Written as DNA, the CDR3 is TGCGCCAGCAGCCCATCTACCGGACAGGACTACGAGCAGTACTTC.

The V gene is TRBV7-2, the J gene TRBJ2-3; TRBD1 might be the D (5 bases). This CDR3 contains 15 residues. V dropped 3 bases and J dropped 0 bases, with 10 bases sitting between them. Looked up from germline, CDR1 is SGHTA and CDR2 is FQGNSA. The CDR3 spells CASSFQGRSTDTQYF. The DNA of the CDR3 is TGTGCCAGCAGCTTCCAGGGAAGGAGCACAGATACGCAGTATTTT. The full variable domain, rest sourced from reference TRBV7-2 and TRBJ2-3, is GAGVSQSPSNKVTEKGKDVELRCDPISGHTALYWYRQSLGQGLEFLIYFQGNSAPDKSGLPSDRFSAERTGGSVSTLTIQRTQQEDSAVYLCASSFQGRSTDTQYFGPGTRLTVL.

This clone has just a few counts. The rearrangement uses TRBV7-9 and TRBJ2-2, with D maybe TRBD2 (5 bases). CDR1 SEHNR and CDR2 FQNEAQ come from the germline V gene (reference sequence). Trimming left V 5 bases short and J 7 bases short, with 8 bases between. This CDR3 contains 12 residues. The CDR3, as DNA: TGTGCCAGCAGCAACGACTACGGGGAGCTGTTTTTT. Translation: CASSNDYGELFF. Full variable domain (outside the CDR3, taken from reference TRBV7-9 and TRBJ2-2): DTGVSQNPRHKITKRGQNVTFRCDPISEHNRLYWYRQTLGQGPEFLTYFQNEAQLEKSRLLSDRFSAERPKGSFSTLEIQRTEQGDSAMYLCASSNDYGELFFGEGSRLTVL.

The chain carries TRBV15 and TRBJ1-2, with 8 bases lining up with TRBD1. The CDR3 spans 15 residues. Germline V gene lookup returns CDR1 LNHNV and CDR2 YYDKDF (reference sequence). Trimming at V came to 0 bases and at J to 3 bases, leaving 3 bases not matched to a gene. The CDR3 spells CATSREQGEHYGYTF. Here the CDR3 DNA reads TGTGCCACCAGCAGAGAACAGGGGGAACACTATGGCTACACCTTC.

This clone has only a few counts. The chain employs TRBV15 and TRBJ2-3; D is ambiguous. The CDR3 covers 14 residues. V was shortened by 1 base and J by 4 bases, with 9 bases between the two germline ends. CDR1 is LNHNV and CDR2 is YYDKDF in the germline V gene (reference sequence). As DNA, the CDR3 is TGTGCCACCAGCAGAGCCAAAGAGGCAGATACGCAGTATTTT. Translating gives CATSRAKEADTQYF.

This clone was seen more than once but under ten times. The chain joins TRBV6-1 to TRBJ1-2, with 11 bases aligning to TRBD1. CDR3 length: 14 amino acids. The V segment lost 6 bases and the J segment 6 bases; nucleotides outside the gene matches: 6. Germline V gene lookup returns CDR1 MNHNS and CDR2 SASEGT. The CDR3 DNA follows: TGTGCCAGCAGGATGGGACAGGGGGGCGATGGCTACACCTTC. It is translated as CASRMGQGGDGYTF.

V gene TRBV10-3 combines with J gene TRBJ2-5; a possible D gene is TRBD2 (6 bases). The V and J ends lost 3 bases and 5 bases respectively, with 10 bases between them. CDR3 size: 13 residues. Germline CDR1 and CDR2: ENHRY and SYGVKD. The CDR3 loop reads CAISDGLAETQYF. CDR3 bases: TGTGCCATCAGTGATGGGCTAGCGGAGACCCAGTACTTC.

The rearrangement links TRBV5-1 to TRBJ2-6; D is possibly TRBD1 (6 bases). CDR1 and CDR2 from the germline V gene are SGHRS and YFSETQ. With 4 bases removed from V and 1 base from J, the gap between germline ends came to 18 bases. This CDR3 is built from 18 residues. In DNA form, the CDR3 reads TGCGCCAGCAGCGCCGCACAGGGTTGGAGTTCTGGGGCCAACGTCCTGACTTTC. It codes for CASSAAQGWSSGANVLTF.

This rearrangement joins TRBV7-2 to TRBJ1-6, with a weak D call TRBD1 (6 bases). The ends were cut back, 3 bases at V and 7 bases at J, with 19 bases in the middle. This CDR3 comprises 17 residues. Germline V lookup: CDR1 SGHTA, CDR2 FQGNSA. The CDR3 sequence: CASSLGTGAQGNSPLHF. The CDR3 DNA sequence: TGTGCCAGCAGCTTGGGTACGGGGGCGCAAGGGAATTCACCCCTCCACTTT.

V usage is TRBV29-1 and J usage is TRBJ1-2, with 11 bases lining up with TRBD1. CDR1 is SQVTM, CDR2 ANQGSEA, per germline. The CDR3 has 15 residues. V lost 7 bases and J lost 4; bases outside the gene matches: 11. The CDR3 region has the DNA TGCAGCGCCATCGGGGTCGGACAGGGGGCCTATGGCTACACCTTC. As protein: CSAIGVGQGAYGYTF.

This clone was seen just once. The chain uses TRBV2 and TRBJ2-7, with a possible D match to TRBD2 (5 bases). CDR3 length: 13 residues. V was cut by 6 bases and J by 2 bases, with 11 bases left in between. CDR1 is SNHLY, CDR2 FYNNEI, per germline. In DNA form, the CDR3 reads TGTGCCAGCAGGCCCCCGGGGACCTACGAGCAGTACTTC. It translates to CASRPPGTYEQYF.

The chain couples TRBV7-8 to TRBJ2-7, with D perhaps TRBD1 (6 bases). This CDR3 comprises 16 residues. Trimming took off 1 base at V and 6 bases at J, with 19 bases between the two ends. Germline V gives CDR1 SGHVS, CDR2 FQNEAQ. DNA for the CDR3: TGTGCCAGCAGCTTAGGTTTGGGCAGGGGACGTGGCGAGCAGTACTTC. Its protein product is CASSLGLGRGRGEQYF.

This clone was recorded a few times. This chain links TRBV4-3 with TRBJ2-3; no definite D call. The germline V gene encodes CDR1 LGHNA and CDR2 YSLEER. The CDR3 is 13 amino acids. The germline V and J ends were trimmed by 1 base and 2 bases, with 4 bases remaining between them. The DNA for the CDR3 is TGCGCCAGCAGCCAAGGGACCACAGATACGCAGTATTTT. Translating gives CASSQGTTDTQYF.

The J gene is TRBJ1-1, the V gene TRBV10-3; possibly TRBD1 for D (5 bases). The CDR3 totals 15 residues. Trimming took 2 bases from V and 3 from J, leaving 13 bases between them. The germline V gene encodes CDR1 ENHRY and CDR2 SYGVKD. As DNA, the CDR3 is TGTGCCATCAGTGAGGATGGGGTGGGGGACACTGAAGCTTTCTTT. As protein: CAISEDGVGDTEAFF.

This clone was detected only a few times. The V and J genes are TRBV7-2 and TRBJ2-5; 10 positions match TRBD2. Germline CDR1 reads SGHTA; CDR2 reads FQGNSA. The CDR3 consists of 15 residues. Trimming cost V 5 bases and J 9 bases; bases outside gene matches: 12. Here the CDR3 DNA reads TGTGCCAGCAGCGAGAGCGGGGGGGCCGAGATCGCCCAGTACTTC. As protein: CASSESGGAEIAQYF.

This sequence joins TRBV20-1 and TRBJ2-3; D uncertain. Trimming shortened V by 7 bases and J by 6 bases, and 11 bases separated the two germline ends. Germline V gene lookup returns CDR1 DFQATT and CDR2 SNEGSKA (reference sequence). The CDR3 loop spans 11 amino acids. CDR3 residues: CSGLAPDTQYF. CDR3 nucleotide sequence: TGCAGTGGTTTAGCCCCGGATACGCAGTATTTT.